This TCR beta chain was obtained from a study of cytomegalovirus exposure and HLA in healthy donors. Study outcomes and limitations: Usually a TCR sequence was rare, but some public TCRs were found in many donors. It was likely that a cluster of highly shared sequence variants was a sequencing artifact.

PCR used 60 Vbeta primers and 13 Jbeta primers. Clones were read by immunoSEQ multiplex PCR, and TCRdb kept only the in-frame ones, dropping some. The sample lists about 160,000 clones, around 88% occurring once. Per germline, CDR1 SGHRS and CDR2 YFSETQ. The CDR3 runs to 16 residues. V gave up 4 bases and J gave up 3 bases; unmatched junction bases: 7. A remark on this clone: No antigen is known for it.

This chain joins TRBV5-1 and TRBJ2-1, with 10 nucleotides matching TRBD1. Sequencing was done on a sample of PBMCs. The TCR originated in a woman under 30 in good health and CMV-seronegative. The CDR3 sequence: CASSPGTGDNYNEQFF. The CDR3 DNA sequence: TGCGCCAGCAGCCCCGGGACAGGGGATAACTACAATGAGCAGTTCTTC. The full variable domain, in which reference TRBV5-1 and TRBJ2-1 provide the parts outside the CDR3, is KAGVTQTPRYLIKTRGQQVTLSCSPISGHRSVSWYQQTPGQGLQFLFEYFSETQRNKGNFPGRFSGRQFSNSRSEMNVSTLELGDSALYLCASSPGTGDNYNEQFFGPGTRLTVL.